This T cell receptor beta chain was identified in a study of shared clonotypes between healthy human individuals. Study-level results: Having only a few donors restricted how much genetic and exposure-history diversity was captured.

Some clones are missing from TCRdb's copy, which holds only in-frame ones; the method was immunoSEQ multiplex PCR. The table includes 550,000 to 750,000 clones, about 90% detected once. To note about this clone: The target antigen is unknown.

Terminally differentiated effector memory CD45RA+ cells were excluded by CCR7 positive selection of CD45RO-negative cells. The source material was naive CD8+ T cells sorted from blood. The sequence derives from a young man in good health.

CDR3 region: CASSKDSWREREQYF. CDR3 in DNA: TGTGCCAGCAGCAAAGATTCCTGGCGGGAGAGGGAGCAGTACTTC. V gene TRBV21-1 combines with J gene TRBJ2-7; TRBD2 is the table's D call and was not checked against the DNA. TRBV21-1 is an annotated pseudogene. The CDR3 contains 15 residues.